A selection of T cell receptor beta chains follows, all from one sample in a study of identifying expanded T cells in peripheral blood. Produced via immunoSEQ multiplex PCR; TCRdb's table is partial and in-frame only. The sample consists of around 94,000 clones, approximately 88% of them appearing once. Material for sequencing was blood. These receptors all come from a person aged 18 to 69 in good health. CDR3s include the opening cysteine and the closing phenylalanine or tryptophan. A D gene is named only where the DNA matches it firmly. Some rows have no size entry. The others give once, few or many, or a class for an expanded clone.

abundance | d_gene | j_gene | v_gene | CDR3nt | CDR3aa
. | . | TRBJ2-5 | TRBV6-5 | TGTGCCAGCAGGTTAAGGACACAAGAGACCCAGTACTTC | CASRLRTQETQYF
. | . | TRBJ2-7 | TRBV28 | TGTGCCAGCACCTTGCCCGGATCCTACGAGCAGTACTTC | CASTLPGSYEQYF
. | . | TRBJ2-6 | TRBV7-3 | TGTGCCAGCAGCGCAAAGGGGTCTGGGGCCAACGTCCTGACTTTC | CASSAKGSGANVLTF
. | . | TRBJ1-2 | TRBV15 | TGTGCCACCAGCACGGACGAGGGCTGGTATGGCTACACCTTC | CATSTDEGWYGYTF
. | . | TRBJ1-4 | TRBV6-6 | TGTGCCAGCAGTTACTCTTCACCGTCCCTAAATGAAAAACTGTTTTTT | CASSYSSPSLNEKLFF
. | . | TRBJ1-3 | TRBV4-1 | TGCGCCAGCAGCCAAGAGCGATCCCAACTCTCTGGAAACACCATATATTTT | CASSQERSQLSGNTIYF
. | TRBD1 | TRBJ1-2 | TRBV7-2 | TGTGCCAGCAGCTCGGGACAGGGAGGCGGCTACACCTTC | CASSSGQGGGYTF
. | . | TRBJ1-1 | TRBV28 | TGTGCCTGGGGGGACACTGAAGCTTTCTTT | CAWGDTEAFF
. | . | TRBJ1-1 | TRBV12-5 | TGTGCTAGTGGTCCAGCCCGGACCGAAGCTTTCTTT | CASGPARTEAFF
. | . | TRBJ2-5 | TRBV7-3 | TGTGCCAGCAGCTTAATGGCTAGCGATCAAGAGACCCAGTACTTC | CASSLMASDQETQYF
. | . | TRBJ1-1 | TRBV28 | TGTGCCAGCAGACAGGGAGGAAACACTGAAGCTTTCTTT | CASRQGGNTEAFF
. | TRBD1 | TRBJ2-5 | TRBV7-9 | TGTGCCAGCAGCTTAGCGGGACAGGGATGGCAAGAGACCCAGTACTTC | CASSLAGQGWQETQYF
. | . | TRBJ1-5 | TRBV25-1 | TGTGCCAGCAGTGAATTGGGGTTCACAGGGAATCAGCCCCAGCATTTT | CASSELGFTGNQPQHF
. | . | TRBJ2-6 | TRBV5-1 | TGCGCCAGCAGCTTGGATAACCGAGTCTCTGGGGCCAACGTCCTGACTTTC | CASSLDNRVSGANVLTF
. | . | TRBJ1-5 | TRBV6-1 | TGTGCCAGCTCTCAGAGGGGGTTAAGCAATCAGCCCCAGCATTTT | CASSQRGLSNQPQHF
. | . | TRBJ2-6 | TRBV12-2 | TGTGCAAGTCGCGAGGACAGGGACTACTCTGGGGCCAACGTCCTGACTTTC | CASREDRDYSGANVLTF
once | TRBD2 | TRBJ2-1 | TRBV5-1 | TGCGCCAGCAGGTTGGGACTAGCGGCTTACAATGAGCAGTTCTTC | CASRLGLAAYNEQFF
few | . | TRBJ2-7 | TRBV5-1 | TGCGCCAGCAGCTTGGTCCCCAGCTCCTACGAGCAGTACTTC | CASSLVPSSYEQYF
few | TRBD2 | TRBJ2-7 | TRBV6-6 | TGTGCCACATCCGGGACTAGCCTCGGTAGATCCTACGAGCAGTACTTC | CATSGTSLGRSYEQYF
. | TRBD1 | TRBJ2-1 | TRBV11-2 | TGTGCCAGCAGCCGACAGGGGACCTACAATGAGCAGTTCTTC | CASSRQGTYNEQFF
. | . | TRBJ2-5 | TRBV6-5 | TGTGCCAGCAAGACGGGGGACAACCAAGAGACCCAGTACTTC | CASKTGDNQETQYF
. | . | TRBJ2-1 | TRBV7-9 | TGTGCCAGCAGCTTACCGTCGTCAGGCTCCTACAATGAGCAGTTCTTC | CASSLPSSGSYNEQFF
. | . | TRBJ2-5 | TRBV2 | TGTGCCAGCAATTTGGAGACCCAGTACTTC | CASNLETQYF
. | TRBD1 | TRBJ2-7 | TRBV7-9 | TGTGCCAGCAGCTGGGGACAGGGGAGCTCCTACGAGCAGTACTTC | CASSWGQGSSYEQYF
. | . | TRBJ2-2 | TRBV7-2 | TGTGCCAGCAGTTCCGGCTCGGCCGGGGAGCTGTTTTTT | CASSSGSAGELFF
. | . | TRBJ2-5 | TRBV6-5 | TGTGCCAGTGGCGAACAGTCCGGAAAAGAGACCCAGTACTTC | CASGEQSGKETQYF
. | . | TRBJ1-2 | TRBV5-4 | TGTGCCAGCAGCTTGGGGCCAGATTTTAACTATGGCTACACCTTC | CASSLGPDFNYGYTF
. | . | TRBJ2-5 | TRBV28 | TGTGCCAGCAGTTTTCAAGGAAAAGAGACCCAGTACTTC | CASSFQGKETQYF
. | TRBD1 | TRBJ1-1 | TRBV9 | TGTGCCAGCAGCCCGTCTGGGCAGGGGGCTGCCTCGACGACTGAAGCTTTCTTT | CASSPSGQGAASTTEAFF
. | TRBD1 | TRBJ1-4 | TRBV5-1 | TGCGCCAGCAGCCTCGGGACAGGGAGGGAAAAACTGTTTTTT | CASSLGTGREKLFF
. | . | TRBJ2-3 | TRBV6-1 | TGTGCCAGCAGTGAGGAGAGTTTAGATACGCAGTATTTT | CASSEESLDTQYF
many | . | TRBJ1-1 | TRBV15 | TGTGCCACCAGCAGAGATGGGGGCGGACGAAACACTGAAGCTTTCTTT | CATSRDGGGRNTEAFF